The sequence of this T cell receptor (beta chain) was determined in a study of blood T cell repertoires in COVID-19 (TCRdb year 2020). About the full investigation: Collaborator samples came from the United States, Italy and Spain and covered acute and convalescent phases of COVID-19. Nearly every sample came with metadata listing a de-identified subject ID, COVID-19 status, age in years and sex. Where HLA class I and class II types were available, the types were taken from metadata supplied by the sample provider, not from assay-based typing. The samples were drawn from two sources: the first 160 participants of the ongoing ImmuneRACE study, and 950 to 1,500 subjects contributed by 6 global collaborators. The material from the prospective study consisted of cDNA or gDNA derived from T cells, B-cell-depleted T cells, or PBMCs. The dataset comprised deeply sampled blood TCRbeta repertoires from subjects exposed to, actively infected with, or recovered from COVID-19. The repertoires were released in a freely available public database intended as a resource for research on the immune response to SARS-CoV-2. The research as a whole found: How much clinical and demographic metadata was included differed by source and by participant, and the metadata was provided uncurated.

This clone showed up just a few times. It has no known antigen specificity. Base qualities were left out, and no much larger clone turns up one base away. CDR1 LNHDA and CDR2 SQIVND were looked up in the germline V gene (reference sequence). Including the terminal cysteine and phenylalanine, the CDR3 comprises 12 residues. Only the CDR3 part of the read is kept: 36 bases, read in frame from the first base. V is pared back by 5 bases and J by 4 bases, with 8 bases lying between the germline termini. One collaborating source in Seattle enrolled patients while the patients were actively infected and followed the patients over time throughout the course of disease. The collaborating institutions used their own protocols to collect whole blood in K2EDTA tubes. For TCRbeta analysis, collaborators shipped samples in one of three forms: frozen whole blood, isolated PBMCs, or DNA extracted from either of those sample types.

TCRbeta CDR3 regions were amplified from genomic DNA by means of the immunoSEQ Assay, a bias-controlled multiplex PCR. The published analysis was carried out like this. The number of nucleated cells in each sample was estimated by amplification of reference gene primers within the assay. Sequence reads were collapsed and filtered to measure the absolute abundance of every unique TCRbeta CDR3 rearrangement. For each sample, productive Simpson clonality was calculated as the square root of Simpson's diversity index across productive rearrangements. What TCRdb holds here is the immuneACCESS table cut down to in-frame rearrangements. Part of the clones is not present; checked against another copy, under half of the missing clones reflect an unresolved V gene, and the others are unexplained. V and J calls and clone size are those listed in that table; D and trimming were worked out from the DNA. This sample has roughly 200,000 clones in its table, and around 80% of those were observed once. Together, the top ten hold about 7% of the sample.

The specimen was peripheral blood. This sequence uses TRBV19 and TRBJ1-1; the best D guess is TRBD1, with 5 bases matching. The sequence was collected from a woman in her thirties or forties with COVID-19, enrolled during active disease. Here is the DNA: TGTGCCAGTAGTTGGCAGGGCACTGAAGCTTTCTTT. It translates as CASSWQGTEAFF.